This T cell receptor beta chain was identified in a study of T cell repertoires in cytomegalovirus infection. The J segment lost 5 bases and the V segment lost 3 bases, leaving 4 bases of the junction unmatched. Germline V gene lookup returns CDR1 SGDLS and CDR2 YYNGEE. The CDR3 contains 16 residues. Study-wide results and caveats: Carriage of CMV together with the relevant HLA was identifiable through cumulative public TCR beta family frequency.

TCRdb independently ran MiXCR on the reads; one entry per CDR3 protein. The sample lists roughly 46,000 distinct CDR3 sequences; about a fifth were seen once. A word on this clonotype: Its antigen is undetermined.

The source material was CD8+ T cells from cultured PBMCs, sampled from culture after CMV antigen stimulation. V gene TRBV9 combines with J gene TRBJ2-2, with 13 bases identical to TRBD2. This TCR derives from a human donor in good health (CMV status not recorded). Some clones in this sample may be carry-over from other donors' samples. CDR3 bases: TGTGCCAGCAGCGGGGGGACTAGCGGGACGACCGGGGAGCTGTTTTTT. Its protein product is CASSGGTSGTTGELFF.